The entry below gives a single TCR beta chain sequence along with its context. CDR1 is SQVTM, CDR2 ANQGSEA, per germline. This CDR3 contains 15 residues. V was pared by 6 bases and J by 0 bases, with 9 bases of the junction left unmatched. The data stem from a study of T cell changes during pregnancy in multiple sclerosis. Data came from immunoSEQ multiplex PCR; TCRdb stores just in-frame clones and leaves some out. Of fewer than 25,000 clones in the sample, about 90% were seen once. This specimen was CD4+ T cells from peripheral blood mononuclear cells, taken in the third trimester of pregnancy. This sequence was found in a female donor in good health, enrolled as a control in a pregnancy study. The chain employs TRBV29-1 and TRBJ1-2; 8 nucleotides agree with TRBD1. DNA for the CDR3: TGCAGCGTGGCTACCCCGACAGGGGCTAACTATGGCTACACCTTC. This sequence encodes CSVATPTGANYGYTF. Filled out from reference TRBV29-1 and TRBJ1-2, the complete variable domain reads SAVISQKPSRDICQRGTSLTIQCQVDSQVTMMFWYRQQPGQSLTLIATANQGSEATYESGFVIDKFPISRPNLTFSTLTVSNMSPEDSSIYLCSVATPTGANYGYTFGSGTRLTVV.